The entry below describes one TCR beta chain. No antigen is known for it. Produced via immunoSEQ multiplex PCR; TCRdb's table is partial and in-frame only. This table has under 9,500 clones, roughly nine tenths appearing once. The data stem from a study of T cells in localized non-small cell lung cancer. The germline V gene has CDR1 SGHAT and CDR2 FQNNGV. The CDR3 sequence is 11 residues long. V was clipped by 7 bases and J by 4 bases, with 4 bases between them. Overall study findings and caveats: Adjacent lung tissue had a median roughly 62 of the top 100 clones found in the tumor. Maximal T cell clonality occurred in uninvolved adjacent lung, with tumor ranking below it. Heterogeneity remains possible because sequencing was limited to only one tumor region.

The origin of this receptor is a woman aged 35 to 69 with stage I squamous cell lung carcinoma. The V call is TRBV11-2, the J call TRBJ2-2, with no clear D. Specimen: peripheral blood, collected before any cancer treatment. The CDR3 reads CASNFTGELFF. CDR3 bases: TGTGCCAGCAACTTCACCGGGGAGCTGTTTTTT.